This T cell receptor (beta chain) was observed in a study of T-cell memory formation after mild COVID-19. Between the trimmed V and J ends, which lost 2 bases and 2 bases, there was a span of 7 bases. The CDR3 sequence is 13 residues long. Each CDR3 protein gets one entry after TCRdb re-called the 5' RACE reads with MiXCR. Of about 360,000 distinct CDR3 sequences listed, 10% to 15% are singletons. The receptor's source is a man aged 18 to 29 who had mild COVID-19 (a few samples of this study predate the infection). Cell type and time point are not known. Sample: PBMCs or a T cell subset sorted from them (not recorded which). V gene TRBV12-3 or TRBV12-4 combines with J gene TRBJ2-7, with D unresolved. CDR3 loop: CASSLRGAYEQYF. The DNA for the CDR3 is TGTGCCAGCAGTTTACGCGGAGCCTACGAGCAGTACTTC.